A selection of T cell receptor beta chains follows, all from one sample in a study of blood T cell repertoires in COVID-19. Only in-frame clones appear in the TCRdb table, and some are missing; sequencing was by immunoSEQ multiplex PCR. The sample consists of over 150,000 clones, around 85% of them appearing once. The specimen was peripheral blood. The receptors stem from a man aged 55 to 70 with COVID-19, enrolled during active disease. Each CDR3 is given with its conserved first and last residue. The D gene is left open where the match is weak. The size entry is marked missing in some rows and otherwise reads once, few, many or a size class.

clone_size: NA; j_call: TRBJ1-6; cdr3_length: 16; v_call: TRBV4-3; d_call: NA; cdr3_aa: CASSQEFTATGSPLHF; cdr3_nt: TGCGCCAGCAGCCAAGAATTTACAGCAACTGGGTCACCCCTCCACTTT
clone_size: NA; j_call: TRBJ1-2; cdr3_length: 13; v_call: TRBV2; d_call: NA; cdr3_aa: CASSGGGTRGYTF; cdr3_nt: TGTGCCAGCAGTGGCGGCGGAACTCGCGGCTACACCTTC
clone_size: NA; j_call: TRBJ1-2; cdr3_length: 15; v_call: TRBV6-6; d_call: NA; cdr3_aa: CASSTGQSEGFGYTF; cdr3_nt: TGTGCCAGCAGTACCGGACAGTCAGAGGGGTTCGGCTACACCTTC
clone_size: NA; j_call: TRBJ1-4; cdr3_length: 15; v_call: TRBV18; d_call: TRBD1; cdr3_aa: CASSPPGQGAEKLFF; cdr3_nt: TGTGCCAGCTCACCACCGGGACAGGGGGCCGAAAAACTGTTTTTT
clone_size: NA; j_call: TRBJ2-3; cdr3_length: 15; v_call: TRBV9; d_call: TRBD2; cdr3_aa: CASSVTSGETDTQYF; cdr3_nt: TGTGCCAGCAGCGTGACTAGCGGGGAAACAGATACGCAGTATTTT
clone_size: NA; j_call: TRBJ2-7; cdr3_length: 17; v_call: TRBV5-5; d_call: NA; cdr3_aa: CASSPSIADSRGYEQYF; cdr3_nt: TGTGCCAGCAGCCCCTCCATTGCGGACAGCCGCGGCTACGAGCAGTACTTC
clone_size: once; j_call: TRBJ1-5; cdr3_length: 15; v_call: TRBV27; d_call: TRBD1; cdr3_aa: CASSVQGYGNQPQHF; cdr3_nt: TGTGCCAGCAGTGTACAGGGGTACGGCAATCAGCCCCAGCATTTT
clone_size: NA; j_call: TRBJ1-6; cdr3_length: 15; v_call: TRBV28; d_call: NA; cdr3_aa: CASSSSQPQRGPLHF; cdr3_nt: TGTGCCAGCAGTTCCTCCCAACCTCAGCGAGGCCCCCTCCACTTT
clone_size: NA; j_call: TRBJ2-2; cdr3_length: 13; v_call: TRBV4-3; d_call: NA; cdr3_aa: CASRLGTTGELFF; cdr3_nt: TGCGCCAGCAGACTAGGGACAACCGGGGAGCTGTTTTTT
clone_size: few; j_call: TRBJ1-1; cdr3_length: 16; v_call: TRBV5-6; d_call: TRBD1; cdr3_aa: CASSLFGTGGGTEAFF; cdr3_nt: TGTGCCAGCAGCTTGTTTGGGACAGGGGGCGGCACTGAAGCTTTCTTT
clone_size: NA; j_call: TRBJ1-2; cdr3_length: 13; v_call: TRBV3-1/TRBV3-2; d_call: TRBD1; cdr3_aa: CARRLGQVYGYTF; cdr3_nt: TGTGCCAGGAGACTTGGACAGGTCTATGGCTACACCTTC
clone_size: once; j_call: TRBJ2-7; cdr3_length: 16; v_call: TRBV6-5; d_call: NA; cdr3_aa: CASSYSVAGESYEQYF; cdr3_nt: TGTGCCAGCAGTTACTCGGTGGCAGGGGAATCCTACGAGCAGTACTTC
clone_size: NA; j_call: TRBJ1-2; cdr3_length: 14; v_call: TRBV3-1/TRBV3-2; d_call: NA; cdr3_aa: CASSPLGTAFGYTF; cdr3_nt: TGTGCCAGCAGCCCTCTTGGGACTGCTTTTGGCTACACCTTC
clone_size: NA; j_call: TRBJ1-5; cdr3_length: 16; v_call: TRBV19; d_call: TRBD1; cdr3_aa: CASSTRTGNTNQPQHF; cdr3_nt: TGTGCCAGTAGTACCCGGACAGGGAATACGAATCAGCCCCAGCATTTT
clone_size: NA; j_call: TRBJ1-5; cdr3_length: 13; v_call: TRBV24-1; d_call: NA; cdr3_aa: CATRQGTNQPQHF; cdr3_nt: TGTGCCACCAGGCAGGGAACGAATCAGCCCCAGCATTTT
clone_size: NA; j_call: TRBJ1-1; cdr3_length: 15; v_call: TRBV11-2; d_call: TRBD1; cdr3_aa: CASSRMGQGDGEAFF; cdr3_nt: TGTGCCAGCAGCCGGATGGGGCAGGGGGATGGTGAAGCTTTCTTT
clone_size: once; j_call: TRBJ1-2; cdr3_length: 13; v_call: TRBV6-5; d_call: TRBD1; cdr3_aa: CASSQQGIYGYTF; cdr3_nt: TGTGCCAGCAGTCAACAGGGGATCTATGGCTACACCTTC
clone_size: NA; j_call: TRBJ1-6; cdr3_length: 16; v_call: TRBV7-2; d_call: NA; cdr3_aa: CASSLQGRVTDSPLHF; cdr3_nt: TGTGCCAGCAGCTTACAAGGCAGGGTTACCGATTCACCCCTCCACTTT
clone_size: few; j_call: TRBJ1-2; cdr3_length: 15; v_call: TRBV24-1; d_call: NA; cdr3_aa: CATSAAPPEDYGYTF; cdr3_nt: TGTGCCACCAGTGCCGCCCCGCCGGAGGACTATGGCTACACCTTC
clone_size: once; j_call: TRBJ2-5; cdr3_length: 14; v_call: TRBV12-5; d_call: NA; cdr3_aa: CASGLEGGIGAQYF; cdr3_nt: TGTGCTAGTGGTTTGGAAGGGGGAATCGGAGCCCAGTACTTC
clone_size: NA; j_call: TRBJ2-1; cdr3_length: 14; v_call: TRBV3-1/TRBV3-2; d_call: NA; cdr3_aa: CASSQMQGSDEQFF; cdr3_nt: TGTGCCAGCAGCCAGATGCAGGGATCGGATGAGCAGTTCTTC
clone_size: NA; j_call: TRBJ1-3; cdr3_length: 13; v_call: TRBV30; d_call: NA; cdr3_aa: CAWSGGAANTIYF; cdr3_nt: TGTGCCTGGAGTGGGGGAGCTGCAAACACCATATATTTT
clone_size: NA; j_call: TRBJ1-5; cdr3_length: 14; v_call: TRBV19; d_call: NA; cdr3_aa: CASSIVTGSQPQHF; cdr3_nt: TGTGCCAGTAGTATCGTCACAGGGTCTCAGCCCCAGCATTTT
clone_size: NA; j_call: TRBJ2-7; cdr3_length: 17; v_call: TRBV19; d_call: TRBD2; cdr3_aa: CASSRTSGRFSSYEQYF; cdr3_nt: TGTGCCAGTAGTAGGACTAGCGGGAGGTTTTCATCCTACGAGCAGTACTTC
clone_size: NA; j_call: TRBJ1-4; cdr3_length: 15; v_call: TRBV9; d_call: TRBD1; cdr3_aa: CASSLRQGLGEKLFF; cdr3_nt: TGTGCCAGCAGCTTGAGACAGGGGCTTGGAGAAAAACTGTTTTTT
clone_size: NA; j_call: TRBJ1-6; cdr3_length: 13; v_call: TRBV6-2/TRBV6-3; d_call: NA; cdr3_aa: CASSRDTNSPLHF; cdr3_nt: TGTGCCAGCAGCCGTGACACGAATTCACCCCTCCACTTT
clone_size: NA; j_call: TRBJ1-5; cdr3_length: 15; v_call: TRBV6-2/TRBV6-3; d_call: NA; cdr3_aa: CASSYSRGGRQPQHF; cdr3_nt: TGTGCCAGCAGTTACTCTAGGGGGGGCCGGCAGCCCCAGCATTTT
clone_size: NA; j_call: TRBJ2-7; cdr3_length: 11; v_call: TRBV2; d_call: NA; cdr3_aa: CASSVEHGLSF; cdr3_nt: TGTGCCAGCAGTGTCGAGCACGGACTCTCCTTC
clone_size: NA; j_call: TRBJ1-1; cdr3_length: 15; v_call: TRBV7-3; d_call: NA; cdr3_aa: CASSLTLGGETEAFF; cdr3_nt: TGTGCCAGCAGCTTAACGTTAGGGGGGGAGACTGAAGCTTTCTTT
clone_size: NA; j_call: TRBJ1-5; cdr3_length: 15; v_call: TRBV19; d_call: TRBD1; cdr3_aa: CASSDRGALVQPQHF; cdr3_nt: TGTGCCAGTAGCGACAGGGGCGCGTTGGTTCAGCCCCAGCATTTT
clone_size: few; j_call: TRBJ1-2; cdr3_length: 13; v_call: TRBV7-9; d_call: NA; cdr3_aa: CASSFGGADGYTF; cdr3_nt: TGTGCCAGCAGCTTTGGGGGGGCGGATGGCTACACCTTC
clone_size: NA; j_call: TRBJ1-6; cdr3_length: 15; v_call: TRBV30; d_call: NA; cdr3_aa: CAWRSPGRYNSPLHF; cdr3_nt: TGTGCCTGGAGGTCGCCCGGGAGATATAATTCACCCCTCCACTTT
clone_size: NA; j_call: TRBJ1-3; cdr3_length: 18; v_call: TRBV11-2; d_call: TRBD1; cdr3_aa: CASSLRARGHLGGNTIYF; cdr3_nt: TGTGCCAGCAGCTTACGGGCCAGGGGGCATCTAGGAGGAAACACCATATATTTT
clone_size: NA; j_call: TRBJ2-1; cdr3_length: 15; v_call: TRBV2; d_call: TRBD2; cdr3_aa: CASTRPAGNYNEQFF; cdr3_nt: TGTGCCAGCACCCGGCCAGCGGGAAACTACAATGAGCAGTTCTTC
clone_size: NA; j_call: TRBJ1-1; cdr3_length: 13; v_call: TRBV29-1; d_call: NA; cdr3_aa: CSVSGSPATEAFF; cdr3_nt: TGCAGCGTTTCCGGGTCTCCGGCGACTGAAGCTTTCTTT
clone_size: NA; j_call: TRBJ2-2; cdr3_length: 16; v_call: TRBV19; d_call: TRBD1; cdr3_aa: CASSMLSGGRTGELFF; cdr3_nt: TGTGCCAGTAGTATGTTGTCAGGGGGCCGCACCGGGGAGCTGTTTTTT
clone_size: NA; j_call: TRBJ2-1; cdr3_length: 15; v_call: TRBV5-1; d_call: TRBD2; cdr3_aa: CASSYGASGIDEQFF; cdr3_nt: TGCGCCAGCAGCTACGGGGCTAGCGGGATTGATGAGCAGTTCTTC
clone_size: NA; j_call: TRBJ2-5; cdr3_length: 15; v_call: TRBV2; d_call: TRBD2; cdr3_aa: CASSEAGLAGGPQYF; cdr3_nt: TGTGCCAGCAGTGAAGCTGGACTAGCGGGAGGGCCCCAGTACTTC
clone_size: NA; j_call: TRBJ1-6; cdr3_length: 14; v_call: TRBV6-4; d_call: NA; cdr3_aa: CASSDSVAYPPLHF; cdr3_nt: TGTGCCAGCAGTGACTCGGTGGCTTACCCACCCCTCCACTTT
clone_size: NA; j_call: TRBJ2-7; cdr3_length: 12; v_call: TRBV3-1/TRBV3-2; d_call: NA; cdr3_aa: CASSQVIYEQYF; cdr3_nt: TGTGCCAGCAGCCAAGTAATCTACGAGCAGTACTTC
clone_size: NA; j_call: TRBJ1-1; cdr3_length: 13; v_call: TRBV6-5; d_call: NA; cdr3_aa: CASSYSTETETAF; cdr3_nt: TGTGCCAGCAGTTACTCGACAGAGACCGAGACAGCCTTT
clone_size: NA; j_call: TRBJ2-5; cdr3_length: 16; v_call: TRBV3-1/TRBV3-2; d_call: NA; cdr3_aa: CASSRTAGQPAETQYF; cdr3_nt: TGTGCCAGCAGCCGAACCGCAGGGCAACCGGCGGAGACCCAGTACTTC
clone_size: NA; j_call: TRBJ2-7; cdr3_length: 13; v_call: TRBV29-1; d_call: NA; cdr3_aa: CSVAHHSSYEQYF; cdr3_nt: TGCAGCGTTGCACACCATTCCTCCTACGAGCAGTACTTC
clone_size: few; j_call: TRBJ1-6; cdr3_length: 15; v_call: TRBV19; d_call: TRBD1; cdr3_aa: CASSGGTVRNSPLHF; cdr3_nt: TGTGCCAGTAGTGGGGGGACAGTGCGGAATTCACCCCTCCACTTT
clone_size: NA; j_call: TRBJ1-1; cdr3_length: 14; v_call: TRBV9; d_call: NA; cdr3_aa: CASSPGEGFTEAFF; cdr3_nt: TGTGCCAGCAGCCCGGGCGAGGGCTTCACTGAAGCTTTCTTT
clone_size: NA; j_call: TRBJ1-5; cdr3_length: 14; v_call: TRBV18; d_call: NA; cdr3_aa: CASSTGIIGQPQHF; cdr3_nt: TGTGCCAGCTCAACAGGGATCATAGGTCAGCCCCAGCATTTT
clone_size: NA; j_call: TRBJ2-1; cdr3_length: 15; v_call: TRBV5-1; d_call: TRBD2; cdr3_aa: CASSASGLAGEEQFF; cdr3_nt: TGCGCCAGCAGCGCCTCGGGACTAGCGGGGGAGGAGCAGTTCTTC
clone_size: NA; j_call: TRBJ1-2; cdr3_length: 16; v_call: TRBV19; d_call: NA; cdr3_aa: CASSPGGLGLSYGYTF; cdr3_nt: TGTGCCAGTAGTCCCGGAGGCTTGGGGTTGAGCTATGGCTACACCTTC
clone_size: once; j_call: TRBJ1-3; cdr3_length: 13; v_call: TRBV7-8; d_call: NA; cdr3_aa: CASSLSVGNTIYF; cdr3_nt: TGTGCCAGCAGCTTATCAGTTGGAAACACCATATATTTT
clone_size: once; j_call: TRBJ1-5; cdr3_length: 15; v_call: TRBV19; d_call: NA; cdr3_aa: CASKGEGLSNQPQHF; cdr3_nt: TGTGCCAGTAAAGGGGAGGGGCTTAGCAATCAGCCCCAGCATTTT
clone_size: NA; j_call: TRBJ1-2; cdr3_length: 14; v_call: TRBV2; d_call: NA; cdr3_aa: CASSLGEVFYGYTF; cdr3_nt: TGTGCCAGCAGTTTGGGGGAGGTCTTTTATGGCTACACCTTC
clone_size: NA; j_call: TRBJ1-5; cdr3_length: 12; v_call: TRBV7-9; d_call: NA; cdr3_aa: CASSSPPGPQHF; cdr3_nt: TGTGCCAGCAGCTCCCCACCCGGGCCCCAGCATTTT
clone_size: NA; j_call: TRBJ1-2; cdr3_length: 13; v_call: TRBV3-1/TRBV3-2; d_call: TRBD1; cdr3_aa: CASSQEQGAGYTF; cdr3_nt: TGTGCCAGCAGCCAAGAACAGGGGGCGGGCTACACCTTC
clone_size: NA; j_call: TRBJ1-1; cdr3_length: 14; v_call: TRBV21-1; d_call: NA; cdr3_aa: CASSLAQGGTEAFF; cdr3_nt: TGTGCCAGCAGCCTAGCGCAGGGGGGCACTGAAGCTTTCTTT
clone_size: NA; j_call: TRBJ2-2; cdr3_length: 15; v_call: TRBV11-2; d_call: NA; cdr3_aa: CASSTQKTNTGELFF; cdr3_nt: TGTGCCAGCAGCACACAGAAAACGAACACCGGGGAGCTGTTTTTT
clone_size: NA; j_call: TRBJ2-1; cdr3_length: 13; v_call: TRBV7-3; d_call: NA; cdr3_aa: CASSLTDFGEQFF; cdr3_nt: TGTGCCAGCAGCTTAACGGACTTTGGGGAGCAGTTCTTC
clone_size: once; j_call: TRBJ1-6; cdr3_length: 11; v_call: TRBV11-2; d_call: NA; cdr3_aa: CASTDNSPLHF; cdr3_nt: TGTGCCAGCACTGATAATTCACCCCTCCACTTT
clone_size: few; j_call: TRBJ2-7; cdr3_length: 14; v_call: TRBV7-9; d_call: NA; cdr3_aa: CASSLRASSYEQYF; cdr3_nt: TGTGCCAGCAGCTTGCGGGCCTCCTCCTACGAGCAGTACTTC
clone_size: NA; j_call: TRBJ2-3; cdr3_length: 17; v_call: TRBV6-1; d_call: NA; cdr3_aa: CASSEAPGERGTDTQYF; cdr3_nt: TGTGCCAGCAGTGAAGCGCCCGGGGAGAGGGGCACAGATACGCAGTATTTT